Below, one T cell receptor beta chain is given with its context. What it binds is not known. This entry belongs to a study of T cell responses to AZD1222 COVID-19 vaccine. On the study more broadly: Whether given at about 4 or about 12 weeks, second doses were pooled.

Sequencing used immunoSEQ multiplex PCR; TCRdb keeps in-frame clones, though not all of them. The table lists about 93,000 clones, just over 85% of them singletons. Study findings and constraints: Donors were mostly white British, more females; clonal diversity possibly underestimated.

V dropped 4 bases and J dropped 8; count of bases not matched to a gene: 2. There are 13 residues in the CDR3. V usage is TRBV5-3 and J usage is TRBJ1-4, with 10 bases matching TRBD1. TRBV5-3 is marked as an open reading frame, function uncertain. This sequence originates from an adult in good health. The material sequenced was peripheral blood, taken on day 0 of AZD1222 vaccination. The CDR3 is CARSMDRGEKLFF. In nucleotides, the CDR3 is TGTGCCAGAAGCATGGACAGGGGGGAAAAACTGTTTTTT.